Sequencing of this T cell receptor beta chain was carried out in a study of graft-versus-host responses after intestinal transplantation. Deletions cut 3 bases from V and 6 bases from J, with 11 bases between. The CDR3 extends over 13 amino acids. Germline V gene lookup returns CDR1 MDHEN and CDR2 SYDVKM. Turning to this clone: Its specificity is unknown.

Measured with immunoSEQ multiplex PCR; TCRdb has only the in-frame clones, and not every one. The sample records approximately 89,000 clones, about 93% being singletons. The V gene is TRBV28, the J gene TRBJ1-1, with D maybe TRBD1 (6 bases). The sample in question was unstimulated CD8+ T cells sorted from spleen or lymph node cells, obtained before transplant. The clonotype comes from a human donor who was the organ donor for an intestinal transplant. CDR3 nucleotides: TGTGCCAGCAGTTTGGGGGAGGGGGCTGAAGCTTTCTTT. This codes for CASSLGEGAEAFF.